Below, 20 T cell receptor beta chains from the same sample are listed, as sequenced in a study of molecular identifiers for immune sequencing clone quantification. One entry per CDR3 protein results from TCRdb running MiXCR on the PCR reads. The table has roughly 300,000 distinct CDR3 sequences, roughly 24% seen once. Sequenced material: naive CD8+ T cells from blood, with Jurkat cell RNA spiked in. This sample's subset: FACS-sorted CD8+CD4-CCR7+CD45RA+ naive T cells. All receptors come from a human donor in good health. Some libraries in this study had Jurkat cell RNA spiked in.

In this sample, this clonotype turned up once. Being one base from a much bigger clone, this may be a read error. Since the CDR3 does not end with the conserved phenylalanine or tryptophan, this likely comes from a read error. The V and J genes are TRBV4-3 and TRBJ1-2; TRBD1 is a possible D gene (5 bases). The V end was cut by 2 bases, the J end by 1 base, with 11 bases between. The CDR3 is made up of 15 amino acids. CDR1 is LGHNA, CDR2 YSLEER, per germline. The CDR3: CASSQWGGLNYGYTL. The CDR3 bases are TGCGCCAGCAGCCAATGGGGCGGCCTTAACTATGGCTACACCCTC.

About this clonotype itself: A junction boundary mismatches the germline segment, possibly from a read error. V and J are TRBV6-5 and TRBJ2-5, with D perhaps matching TRBD1 or TRBD2 (6 bases each). Germline V gives CDR1 MNHEY, CDR2 SVGAGI. The CDR3 length is 15 residues. This CDR3 is CASSQIQGLQGTQYF. CDR3 DNA: TGTGCCAGCAGTCAAATACAGGGACTCCAAGGGACCCAGTACTTC.

Note on this clonotype: With a much larger clone just one base away, this may be a read error. The conserved final phenylalanine or tryptophan is absent from the CDR3, which likely points to a read error. The gene calls are TRBV25-1 and TRBJ2-5; D gene ambiguous. Germline V gene data show CDR1 as MGHDK and CDR2 as SYGVNS. Trimming removed 6 bases at V and 4 bases at J, with 9 bases between. This CDR3 is 12 amino acids long. As DNA, the CDR3 is TGTGCCAGCAGAAGGTTCGGAGAGACCCAGTACTCC. Protein product: CASRRFGETQYS.

The chain carries TRBV29-1 and TRBJ2-1; possibly TRBD1 or TRBD2 for D (5 bases each). The CDR3 is 16 residues long. V was clipped by 0 bases and J by 2 bases, with 14 bases between them. Looked up from germline, CDR1 is SQVTM and CDR2 is ANQGSEA. CDR3 loop: CSVEDPGPFTYNEQFF. In DNA, the CDR3 is TGCAGCGTTGAAGACCCGGGGCCGTTTACCTACAATGAGCAGTTCTTC.

This chain uses TRBV20-1 with TRBJ2-1; 9 bases are shared with TRBD1. CDR1 and CDR2 (germline): DFQATT, SNEGSKA (reference sequence). This CDR3 comprises 15 residues. The trim removed 5 bases at V and 3 bases at J, leaving 8 bases unmatched. As DNA, the CDR3 is TGCAGTGCTGCCGAACAGGGGGCATTCTACAATGAGCAGTTCTTC. Its translation is CSAAEQGAFYNEQFF.

This clonotype was seen repeatedly, ten times or more. The V gene is TRBV30, the J gene TRBJ2-5, with unresolved D. CDR1 is GTSNPN, CDR2 SVGIG, per germline (reference sequence). This CDR3 is 13 amino acids long. Trimming took off 0 bases at V and 4 bases at J, with 9 bases between the two ends. CDR3: CAWSVVGSETQYF. CDR3 bases: TGTGCCTGGAGTGTGGTAGGGTCAGAGACCCAGTACTTC.

This clonotype was counted a single time. One junction end does not reproduce the germline sequence, and a read error may be involved. Here the CDR3 DNA reads TGTGCCAGCTCACCGGGTTCAGGGGTTAGGGATGAGCAGCTCTTC. The encoded protein is CASSPGSGVRDEQLF. The rearrangement links TRBV18 to TRBJ2-1; TRBD1 might be the D (6 bases). Germline CDR1 KGHSH, CDR2 LQKENI. The length of the CDR3 is 15 residues.

The chain links TRBV28 to TRBJ2-3; D is unresolved. V lost 10 bases to trimming and J lost 2 bases, with 13 bases between them. The CDR3 has 13 residues. Germline values: CDR1 MDHEN, CDR2 SYDVKM. The CDR3 nucleotides read TGTGCCAATAGCCGGGCCGTCACAGATACGCAGTATTTT. It specifies CANSRAVTDTQYF.

For this clonotype: This may stem from a read error, because a much larger clone lies one nucleotide away. The CDR3 end shows no conserved phenylalanine or tryptophan, and so a read error is likely. The chain couples TRBV4-3 to TRBJ2-1; D call uncertain. The germline V and J ends were trimmed by 0 bases and 2 bases, with 8 bases remaining between them. The CDR3 covers 15 residues. In germline, CDR1 is LGHNA, CDR2 YSLEER. The CDR3 nucleotides read TGCGCCAGCAGCCAAGACAGAAGTACCTACAATGAGCAGTTCCTC. It encodes CASSQDRSTYNEQFL.

This clonotype showed up just a few times. CDR3 bases: TGTGCCAGCAGCGTTGCTTCCGACAGCCAGCCCCAGTATTTT. Protein sequence: CASSVASDSQPQYF. The chain uses TRBV9 and TRBJ1-5; D perhaps matches TRBD1 (5 bases). The better agreement between TRBJ2-3 and the DNA end casts doubt on the J call. The CDR3 has 14 residues. Germline assignment: CDR1 SGDLS and CDR2 YYNGEE.

The chain recombines TRBV12-3 or TRBV12-4 with TRBJ1-4; unclear D gene. This CDR3 has 14 residues. The V and J ends lost 8 bases and 2 bases respectively, with 12 bases between them. As DNA, the CDR3 is TGTGCCAGCGGGTCGGGGTTGACTAATGAAAAACTGTTTTTT. This sequence encodes CASGSGLTNEKLFF.

There are a few counts of this clonotype. V is TRBV4-3 and J is TRBJ1-3; D unclear. The CDR3 sequence is 18 residues long. Trimming removed 3 bases at V and 0 bases at J, with 18 bases between. Germline values: CDR1 LGHNA, CDR2 YSLEER. The CDR3 sequence is CASSHPPGRPGSGNTIYF. The DNA of the CDR3 is TGCGCCAGCAGCCATCCTCCTGGGAGGCCCGGCTCTGGAAACACCATATATTTT.

This clonotype has just a few counts. V is TRBV4-1 and J is TRBJ1-2; 11 bases fit TRBD1. CDR1 is MGHRA and CDR2 is YSYEKL in the germline V gene. CDR3 length equals 18 residues. J lost 7 bases, V lost 4 bases, and 17 bases had no gene match. The DNA of the CDR3 is TGCGCCAGCAGCCTAGAGGTTTGGACAGGGGGCGGAGATTCTGGCTACACCTTC. Amino acids: CASSLEVWTGGGDSGYTF.

Many counts were recorded for this clonotype. The CDR3 spells CASSPGTYEAFF. The CDR3, as DNA: TGTGCCAGCAGCCCCGGAACTTATGAAGCTTTCTTT. The gene calls are TRBV7-8 and TRBJ1-1; D not resolved. CDR3 length: 12 amino acids. The V end lost 5 bases, the J end lost 7 bases, and 11 bases lay between the germline ends. Germline loops: CDR1 SGHVS, CDR2 FQNEAQ.

This chain uses TRBV5-1 with TRBJ2-7; possibly TRBD1 for D (5 bases). There are 14 residues in the CDR3. Germline CDR1 reads SGHRS; CDR2 reads YFSETQ. Trimming left V 3 bases short and J 3 bases short, with 13 bases between. CDR3 DNA: TGCGCCAGCAGCTCGGCCGTAGGGGACTACGAGCAGTACTTC. Translation: CASSSAVGDYEQYF. Complete variable domain (other parts from reference TRBV5-1 and TRBJ2-7): KAGVTQTPRYLIKTRGQQVTLSCSPISGHRSVSWYQQTPGQGLQFLFEYFSETQRNKGNFPGRFSGRQFSNSRSEMNVSTLELGDSALYLCASSSAVGDYEQYFGPGTRLTVT.

This clonotype was counted many times. V is TRBV20-1 and J is TRBJ2-7; 9 bases align to TRBD2. The germline gives CDR1 DFQATT, CDR2 SNEGSKA (reference sequence). CDR3 length equals 13 residues. V lost 6 bases, J lost 0 bases, and 3 bases stayed unmatched. CDR3 in amino acids: CSAHSGSSYEQYF. The CDR3 DNA reads TGCAGTGCCCATAGCGGGAGCTCCTACGAGCAGTACTTC.

In its sample, this clonotype was seen many times. The chain uses TRBV6-5 and TRBJ2-7, with D perhaps being TRBD1 or TRBD2 (5 bases each). Per germline, CDR1 MNHEY and CDR2 SVGAGI. Trimming cost V 0 bases and J 4 bases, with 13 bases left between them. The CDR3 totals 15 residues. The CDR3 sequence: CASSYSLGVRYEQYF. CDR3 sequence (DNA): TGTGCCAGCAGTTACTCTTTGGGGGTCCGGTACGAGCAGTACTTC.

As concerns this clonotype: This may come from a read error, since a much larger clone is one base off. This sequence joins TRBV5-5 and TRBJ2-7; 10 bases fit TRBD2. The CDR3 covers 15 residues. CDR1 is SGHKS and CDR2 is YYEKEE in the germline V gene (reference sequence). Losses at the gene ends were 6 bases for V and 5 bases for J; bases not matched to a gene: 11. The CDR3 loop reads CASNWASGSWNEQYF. DNA for the CDR3: TGTGCCAGCAACTGGGCTAGCGGGAGCTGGAACGAGCAGTACTTC. Complete variable domain (other parts from reference TRBV5-5 and TRBJ2-7): DAGVTQSPTHLIKTRGQQVTLRCSPISGHKSVSWYQQVLGQGPQFIFQYYEKEERGRGNFPDRFSARQFPNYSSELNVNALLLGDSALYLCASNWASGSWNEQYFGPGTRLTVT.

CDR3 in amino acids: CASSNDGVGGYQPQHF. Here the CDR3 DNA reads TGTGCCAGCAGTAACGACGGGGTCGGAGGGTATCAGCCCCAGCATTTT. The gene calls are TRBV7-6 and TRBJ1-5; D is uncertain. CDR3 length: 16 amino acids. Looked up from germline, CDR1 is SGHVS and CDR2 is FNYEAQ. Trimming removed 6 bases from V and 5 bases from J, with 20 bases in between.

This chain joins TRBV27 and TRBJ1-5; TRBD1 aligns across 7 bases. Trimming cost V 0 bases and J 4 bases; bases outside gene matches: 0. This CDR3 has 14 amino acids. In germline, CDR1 is MNHEY, CDR2 SMNVEV (reference sequence). The CDR3 nucleotides are TGTGCCAGCAGTTTATCGACAGGGAATCAGCCCCAGCATTTT. This encodes CASSLSTGNQPQHF.